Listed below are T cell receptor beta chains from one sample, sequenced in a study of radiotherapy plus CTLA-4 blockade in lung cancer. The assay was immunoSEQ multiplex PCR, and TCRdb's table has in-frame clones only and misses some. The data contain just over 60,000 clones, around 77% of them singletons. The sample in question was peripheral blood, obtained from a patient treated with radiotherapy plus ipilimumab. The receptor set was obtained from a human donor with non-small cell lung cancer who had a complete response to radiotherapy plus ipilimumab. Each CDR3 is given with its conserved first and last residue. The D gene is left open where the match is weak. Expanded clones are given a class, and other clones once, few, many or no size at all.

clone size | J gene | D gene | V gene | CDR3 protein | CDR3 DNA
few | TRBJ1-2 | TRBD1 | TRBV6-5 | CASSYSGTGVSNGYTF | TGTGCCAGCAGTTACTCCGGGACAGGGGTTTCCAACGGCTACACCTTC
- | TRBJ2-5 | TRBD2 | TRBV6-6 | CASTYGGTSGMWTQYF | TGTGCCAGCACCTACGGGGGGACTAGCGGTATGTGGACCCAGTACTTC
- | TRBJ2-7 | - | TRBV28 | CASLLRAGKYEQYF | TGTGCCAGCCTTTTGAGGGCAGGGAAATACGAGCAGTACTTC
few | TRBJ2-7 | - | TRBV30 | CAFTGGGVHSYEQYF | TGTGCCTTTACCGGTGGCGGGGTGCACTCCTACGAGCAGTACTTC
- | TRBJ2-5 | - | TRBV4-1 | CASSRTDQETQYF | TGCGCCAGCAGCCGGACGGACCAAGAGACCCAGTACTTC
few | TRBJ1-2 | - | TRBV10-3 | CASGGADYGYTF | TGTGCCTCCGGGGGCGCGGACTATGGCTACACCTTC
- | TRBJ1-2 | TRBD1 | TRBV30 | CAWSRDRPYGYTF | TGTGCCTGGAGTCGGGACAGACCATATGGCTACACCTTC
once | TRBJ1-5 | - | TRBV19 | CASSIRSENQPQHF | TGTGCCAGTAGTATTAGGTCAGAGAATCAGCCCCAGCATTTT
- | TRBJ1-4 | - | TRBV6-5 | CASSYSRPPTNEKLFF | TGTGCCAGCAGTTACTCGAGACCACCAACTAATGAAAAACTGTTTTTT
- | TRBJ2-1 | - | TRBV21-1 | CASSKGVSRGEFYNEQFF | TGTGCCAGCAGCAAAGGGGTATCTAGGGGTGAATTCTACAATGAGCAGTTCTTC
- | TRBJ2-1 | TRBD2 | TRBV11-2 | CASSLKAGVYNEQFF | TGTGCCAGCAGCTTAAAGGCGGGAGTATACAATGAGCAGTTCTTC
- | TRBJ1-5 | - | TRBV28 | CASSSGGSNQPQHF | TGTGCCAGCAGTTCTGGGGGCAGCAATCAGCCCCAGCATTTT
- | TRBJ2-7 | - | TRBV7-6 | CASSLVPGVVPYEQYF | TGTGCCAGCAGCTTAGTTCCGGGGGTAGTCCCTTACGAGCAGTACTTC
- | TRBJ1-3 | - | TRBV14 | CASSHGLSLDF | TGTGCCAGCAGCCACGGACTGTCGCTGGATTTT
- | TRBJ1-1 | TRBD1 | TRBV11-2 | CASSLEPTGSAEAFF | TGTGCCAGCAGCTTAGAGCCGACAGGGAGTGCTGAAGCTTTCTTT
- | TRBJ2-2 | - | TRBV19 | CASNSPQGRPNTGELFF | TGTGCCAGTAACTCCCCCCAGGGTCGGCCGAACACCGGGGAGCTGTTTTTT
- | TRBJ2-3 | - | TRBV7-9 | CASSLESRGGGDTQYF | TGTGCCAGCAGCTTAGAGTCCAGAGGAGGTGGAGATACGCAGTATTTT
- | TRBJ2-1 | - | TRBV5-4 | CASSLWGGNRHNEQFF | TGTGCCAGCAGCTTATGGGGCGGGAACCGCCACAATGAGCAGTTCTTC
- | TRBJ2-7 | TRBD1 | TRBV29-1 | CSALRGYGYEQYF | TGCAGCGCCCTCAGGGGGTATGGCTACGAGCAGTACTTC
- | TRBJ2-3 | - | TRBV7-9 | CASSLANRWGASTDTQYF | TGTGCCAGCAGCTTGGCCAACCGGTGGGGGGCGAGTACAGATACGCAGTATTTT
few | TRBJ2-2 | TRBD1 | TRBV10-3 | CAISDLSGTGDETSNRELFF | TGTGCCATCAGTGACCTCAGCGGGACAGGGGACGAAACTAGCAACAGGGAGCTGTTTTTT
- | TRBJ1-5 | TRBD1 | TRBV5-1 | CASSLGTAQGNQPQHF | TGCGCCAGCAGCCTAGGGACAGCCCAGGGCAATCAGCCCCAGCATTTT
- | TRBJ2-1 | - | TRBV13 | CASSSLDRRVYNEQFF | TGTGCCAGCAGCTCCCTTGACAGGAGGGTCTACAATGAGCAGTTCTTC
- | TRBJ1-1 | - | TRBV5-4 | CASSLAPKNTEAFF | TGTGCCAGCAGCTTGGCCCCGAAGAACACTGAAGCTTTCTTT
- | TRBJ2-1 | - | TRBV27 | CASRNFWDTSSYNEQFF | TGTGCCAGCAGAAATTTCTGGGACACGAGCTCCTACAATGAGCAGTTCTTC
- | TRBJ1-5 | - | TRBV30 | CAWSVAARQPQHF | TGTGCCTGGAGTGTAGCAGCCCGTCAGCCCCAGCATTTT
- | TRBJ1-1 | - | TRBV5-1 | CASSYSGGTSNTEAFF | TGCGCCAGCAGCTATTCCGGGGGAACTTCGAACACTGAAGCTTTCTTT
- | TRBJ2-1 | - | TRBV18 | CASSPQRASYNEQFF | TGTGCCAGCTCACCACAGCGGGCCTCCTACAATGAGCAGTTCTTC
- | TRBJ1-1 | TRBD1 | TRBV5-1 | CASSFLNRGLGTEAFF | TGCGCCAGCAGCTTCCTAAACAGGGGTTTGGGCACTGAAGCTTTCTTT
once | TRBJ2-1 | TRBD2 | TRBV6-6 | CASSSGLAGGPLFF | TGTGCCAGCAGTTCGGGACTAGCGGGAGGGCCTCTGTTCTTC
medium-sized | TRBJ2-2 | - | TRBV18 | CASSPQNTGELFF | TGTGCCAGCTCACCACAGAACACCGGGGAGCTGTTTTTT
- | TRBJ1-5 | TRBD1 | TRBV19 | CASRDRGWYQPQHF | TGTGCCAGTAGGGACAGGGGGTGGTATCAGCCCCAGCATTTT
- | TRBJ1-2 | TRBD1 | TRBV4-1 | CASSQVQDRVNYGYTF | TGCGCCAGCAGCCAAGTCCAGGACAGGGTAAACTATGGCTACACCTTC
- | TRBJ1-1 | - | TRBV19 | CASSIGATEAFF | TGTGCCAGTAGTATTGGGGCCACTGAAGCTTTCTTT
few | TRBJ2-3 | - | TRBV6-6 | CASSYSNLGPDTQYF | TGTGCCAGCAGTTACTCGAATCTGGGCCCAGATACGCAGTATTTT
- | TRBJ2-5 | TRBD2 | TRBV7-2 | CASSSSSGAPRETQYF | TGTGCCAGCAGCTCGTCTAGCGGGGCCCCGCGCGAGACCCAGTACTTC
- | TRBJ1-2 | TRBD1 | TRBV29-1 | CSVGDRVGGYTF | TGCAGCGTTGGGGACAGGGTGGGTGGCTACACCTTC
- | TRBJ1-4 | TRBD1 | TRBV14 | CASSPRTGGGEKLFF | TGTGCCAGCAGCCCACGGACAGGGGGGGGTGAAAAACTGTTTTTT
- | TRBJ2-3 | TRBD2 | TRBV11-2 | CASSLGQTSGGADTQYF | TGTGCCAGCAGCTTAGGCCAGACTAGCGGGGGGGCAGATACGCAGTATTTT
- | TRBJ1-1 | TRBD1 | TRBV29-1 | CSVENRGDTEAFF | TGCAGCGTTGAAAACAGGGGGGACACTGAAGCTTTCTTT
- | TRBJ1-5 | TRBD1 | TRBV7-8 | CASSPWTGPGNQPQHF | TGTGCCAGCAGCCCCTGGACAGGCCCGGGGAATCAGCCCCAGCATTTT
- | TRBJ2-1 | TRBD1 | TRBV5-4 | CASSSGQGAPNEQFF | TGTGCCAGCAGCTCAGGACAGGGGGCGCCCAATGAGCAGTTCTTC
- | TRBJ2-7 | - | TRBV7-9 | CASSSPHGLYEQYF | TGTGCCAGCAGCTCACCCCATGGGCTATACGAGCAGTACTTC
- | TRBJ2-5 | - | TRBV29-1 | CSVEDVTGRETQYF | TGCAGCGTTGAAGACGTTACAGGGAGGGAGACCCAGTACTTC
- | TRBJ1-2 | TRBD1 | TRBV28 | CASRSGGLEPNYGYTF | TGTGCCAGCAGGTCAGGGGGTCTTGAACCCAACTATGGCTACACCTTC
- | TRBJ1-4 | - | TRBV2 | CANRGTGEKLFF | TGTGCCAACCGCGGAACAGGAGAAAAACTGTTTTTT
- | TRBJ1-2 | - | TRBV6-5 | CASRGFGGQNYGYTF | TGTGCCAGCAGGGGGTTCGGGGGGCAGAACTATGGCTACACCTTC
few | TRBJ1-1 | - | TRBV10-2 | CASSRQGPNTEAFF | TGCGCCAGCAGCCGCCAGGGGCCGAACACTGAAGCTTTCTTT